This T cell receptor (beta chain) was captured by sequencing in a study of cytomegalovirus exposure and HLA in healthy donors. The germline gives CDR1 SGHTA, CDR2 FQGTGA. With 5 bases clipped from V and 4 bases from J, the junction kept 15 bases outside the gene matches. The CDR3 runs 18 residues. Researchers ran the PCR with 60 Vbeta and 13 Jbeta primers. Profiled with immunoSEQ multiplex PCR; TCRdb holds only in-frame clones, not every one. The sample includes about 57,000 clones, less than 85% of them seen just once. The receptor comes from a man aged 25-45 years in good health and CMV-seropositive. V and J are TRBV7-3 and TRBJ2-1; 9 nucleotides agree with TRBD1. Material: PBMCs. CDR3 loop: CASSPGQGKGRRYNEQFF. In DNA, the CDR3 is TGTGCCAGCAGCCCCGGACAGGGGAAAGGTAGGCGGTACAATGAGCAGTTCTTC.